This entry is about one T cell receptor (beta chain). The antigen remains unidentified. The primer mix had 60 Vbeta and 13 Jbeta primers. Repertoires were generated with immunoSEQ multiplex PCR, while TCRdb's copy carries only in-frame clones and drops some. The sample yields 42,000 or so clones, 50% seen once. The data originate from a study of cytomegalovirus exposure and HLA in healthy donors. General observations from the study: Three chains linked to CMV were shown in vitro to be specific for CMV antigens.

CDR1 and CDR2 from the germline V gene are GTSNPN and SVGIG (reference sequence). The CDR3 contains 16 residues. Trimming stripped 3 bases from V and 7 bases from J, with 19 bases between. Sequenced: PBMCs. This TCR came from a human donor in good health. The chain uses TRBV30 and TRBJ1-6, with D possibly TRBD1 on 5 matching bases. The CDR3 sequence: CAWRSYSGARNSPLHF. As DNA, the CDR3 is TGTGCCTGGAGGTCCTACTCTGGGGCGCGGAATTCACCCCTCCACTTT. The entire variable domain, with the rest obtained from reference TRBV30 and TRBJ1-6, is as follows: SQTIHQWPATLVQPVGSPLSLECTVEGTSNPNLYWYRQAAGRGLQLLFYSVGIGQISSEVPQNLSASRPQDRQFILSSKKLLLSDSGFYLCAWRSYSGARNSPLHFGNGTRLTVT.